This record concerns one T cell receptor beta chain sequence. This clonotype was observed at least ten times. It lacks a known antigen. The record has no base qualities; no much larger clone is one base away. The time point label corresponds to: before trial treatment. Donors were enrolled in RACIN, a single-arm phase I dose-escalation trial combining nivolumab, ipilimumab, aspirin, low-dose cyclophosphamide and low-dose radiotherapy. Eligible patients had advanced, TIL-negative solid tumors. The instrument was an Illumina HiSeq 2500. To make first-strand cDNA, Superscript III was used along with a set of TRAV- and TRBV-specific primers so that both the TCRalpha and TCRbeta chains were covered. TCRs were amplified with Phusion for 15 to 20 PCR cycles, with a constant-region primer paired with the adapter attached to the V primers. Isolated mRNA was amplified with the MessageAmp II aRNA Amplification Kit, using an approximately 16-hour in vitro transcription at 37°C. mRNA for TCR sequencing was isolated with the Dynabeads mRNA DIRECT Purification Kit. Indexed Illumina adapters were added in a second Phusion PCR of around 27 cycles, and the PCR products were purified with AMPure XP beads. The study's own analysis went as follows. Using custom Perl scripts, TCR sequences that encoded the same protein were pooled, out-of-frame sequences were dropped, and the abundance of each clonotype was calculated. The analysis excluded TCR sequences that were supported by just one read. Repertoire metrics included Shannon entropy, Gini index, clonality, richness, and frequency of TCRs shared between repertoires. TCRdb passed the public sequencing reads through fastp at Q25 and MiXCR, retaining productive beta sequences. Each CDR3 protein appears once, grouped with its most common genes and DNA. The V and J calls follow TCRdb's processing rather than the paper's. This sample holds 55,000 to 80,000 distinct CDR3 sequences; 26% were observed only once. Approximately 7% of the sample belongs to the ten largest clones.

The CDR3 covers 13 residues, taking in both the cysteine and the phenylalanine. CDR3 DNA only is kept here, 39 bases in frame from base 1. The germline ends are 15 bases apart after V is trimmed by 11 bases and J by 2 bases. CDR1 is given as MNHEY and CDR2 as SVGEGT, both from the germline V gene. The sample belongs to a study of low-dose radiotherapy and immunotherapy resistance in tumors (dated by TCRdb to the early 2020s). About the study as a whole: Cohort 1 received 0.5 Gy per fraction every 2 weeks, with a prescribed total PTV dose of 6.5 Gy. Patients in Cohort 2 were given 1 Gy per fraction every two weeks, for a total of 13 Gy across 26 weeks. Patients were given nivolumab as a 240 mg flat dose every two weeks and ipilimumab at 1 mg/kg every six weeks, with both drugs delivered intravenously. Intravenous cyclophosphamide at 200 mg/m2 was administered every two weeks, one day ahead of each radiation and immunotherapy administration. Starting on cycle 1 day 1, patients took 300 mg of aspirin by mouth once daily for four cycles. Trial participants were not randomized into treatment groups. The translational analysis covered eight patients: three from the first dose cohort and the first five from the second dose cohort.

The clonotype was recovered from a male donor with rectosigmoid adenocarcinoma. The chain is encoded by TRBV6-2 or TRBV6-3 joined to TRBJ1-2; possibly the D gene is TRBD1, per 6 matching bases. The sample was PBMCs, taken before treatment. At the DNA level, the sequence is TGTGCCGCCGTCCCTAGGGGGAACTATGGCTACACCTTC. This gives the protein CAAVPRGNYGYTF.